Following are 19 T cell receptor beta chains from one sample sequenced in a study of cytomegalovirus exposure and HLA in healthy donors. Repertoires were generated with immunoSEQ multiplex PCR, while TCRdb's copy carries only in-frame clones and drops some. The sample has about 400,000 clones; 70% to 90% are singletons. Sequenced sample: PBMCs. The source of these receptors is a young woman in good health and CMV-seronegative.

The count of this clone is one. In DNA, the CDR3 is TGTGCCAGCAGCCGTAGTAGTGGCACAGATACGCAGTATTTT. Its protein product is CASSRSSGTDTQYF. The rearrangement uses TRBV7-9 and TRBJ2-3; no definite D call. The length of the CDR3 is 14 residues. V shed 5 bases and J shed 1 base, with 10 bases lying between them. Germline V gives CDR1 SEHNR, CDR2 FQNEAQ (reference sequence).

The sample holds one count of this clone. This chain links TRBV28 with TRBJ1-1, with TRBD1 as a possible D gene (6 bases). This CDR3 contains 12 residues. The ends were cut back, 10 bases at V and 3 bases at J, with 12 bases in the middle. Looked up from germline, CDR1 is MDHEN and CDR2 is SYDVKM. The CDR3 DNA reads TGTGCCACCCGGACAGCTTACACTGAAGCTTTCTTT. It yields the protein CATRTAYTEAFF.

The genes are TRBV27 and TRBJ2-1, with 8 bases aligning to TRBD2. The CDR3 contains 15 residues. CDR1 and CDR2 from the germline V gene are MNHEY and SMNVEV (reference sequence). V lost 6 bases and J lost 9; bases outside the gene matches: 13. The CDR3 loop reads CASRTSGSRFTEQFF. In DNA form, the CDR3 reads TGTGCCAGCAGGACAAGCGGGAGTCGATTCACTGAGCAGTTCTTC.

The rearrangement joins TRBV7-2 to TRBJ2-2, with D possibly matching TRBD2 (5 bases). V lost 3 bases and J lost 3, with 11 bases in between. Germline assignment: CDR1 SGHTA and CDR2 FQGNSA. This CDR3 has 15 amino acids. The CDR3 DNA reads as TGTGCCAGCAGCTTCGGGGTGTGGGACACCGGGGAGCTGTTTTTT. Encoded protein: CASSFGVWDTGELFF.

CDR3 coding DNA: TGCGCCAGCAGCACGGGACTAGCGGGAGACGACGAGCAGTACTTC. The encoded protein is CASSTGLAGDDEQYF. The genes are TRBV5-1 and TRBJ2-7, with 14 bases matching TRBD2. CDR3 size: 15 residues. Germline trimming cut 4 bases from V and 5 bases from J; bases unmatched to any gene: 5. CDR1 SGHRS and CDR2 YFSETQ come from the germline V gene. Drawing the rest from reference TRBV5-1 and TRBJ2-7, the complete variable domain is KAGVTQTPRYLIKTRGQQVTLSCSPISGHRSVSWYQQTPGQGLQFLFEYFSETQRNKGNFPGRFSGRQFSNSRSEMNVSTLELGDSALYLCASSTGLAGDDEQYFGPGTRLTVT.

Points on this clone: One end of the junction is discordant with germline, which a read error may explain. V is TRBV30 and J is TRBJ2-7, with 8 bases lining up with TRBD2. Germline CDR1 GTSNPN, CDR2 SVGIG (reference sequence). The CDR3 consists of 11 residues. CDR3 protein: CAWSSLAGGVF. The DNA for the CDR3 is TGTGCCTGGAGTAGTCTAGCGGGCGGCGTCTTC.

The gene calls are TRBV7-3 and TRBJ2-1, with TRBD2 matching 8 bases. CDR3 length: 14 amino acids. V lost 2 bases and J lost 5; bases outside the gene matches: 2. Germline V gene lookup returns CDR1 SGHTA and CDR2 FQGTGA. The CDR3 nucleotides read TGTGCCAGCAGCTTACTAGCGGGTGACAATGAGCAGTTCTTC. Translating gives CASSLLAGDNEQFF.

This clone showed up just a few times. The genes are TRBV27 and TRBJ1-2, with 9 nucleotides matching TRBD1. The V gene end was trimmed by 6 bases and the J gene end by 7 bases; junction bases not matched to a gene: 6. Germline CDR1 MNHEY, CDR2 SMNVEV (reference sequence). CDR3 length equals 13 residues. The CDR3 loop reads CASREQGAGGYTF. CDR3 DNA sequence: TGTGCCAGCAGAGAACAGGGGGCTGGTGGCTACACCTTC.

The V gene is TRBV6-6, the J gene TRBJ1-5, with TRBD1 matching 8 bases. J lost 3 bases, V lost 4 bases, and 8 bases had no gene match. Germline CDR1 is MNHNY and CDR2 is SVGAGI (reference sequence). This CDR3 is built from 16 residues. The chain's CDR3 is CASSLDQGANNQPQHF. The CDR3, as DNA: TGTGCCAGCAGTTTAGACCAGGGGGCCAACAATCAGCCCCAGCATTTT.

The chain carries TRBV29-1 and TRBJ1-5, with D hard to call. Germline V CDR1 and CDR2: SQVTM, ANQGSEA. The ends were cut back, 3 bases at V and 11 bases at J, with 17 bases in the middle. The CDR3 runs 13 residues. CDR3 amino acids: CSVDYFFYSSQHF. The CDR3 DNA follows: TGCAGCGTTGACTACTTCTTCTATTCATCCCAGCATTTT.

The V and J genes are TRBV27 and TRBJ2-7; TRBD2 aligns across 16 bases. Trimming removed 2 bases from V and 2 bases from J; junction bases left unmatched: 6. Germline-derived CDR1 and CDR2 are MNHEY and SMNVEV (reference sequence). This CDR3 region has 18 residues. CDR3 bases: TGTGCCAGCAGTTTACGGGGGACTAGCGGGAGGGATGCCTACGAGCAGTACTTC. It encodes CASSLRGTSGRDAYEQYF.

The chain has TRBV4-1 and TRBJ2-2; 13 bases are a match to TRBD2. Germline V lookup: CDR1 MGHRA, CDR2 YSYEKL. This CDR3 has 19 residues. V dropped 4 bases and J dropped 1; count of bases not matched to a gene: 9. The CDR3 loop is CASSPLGLAGAMNTGELFF. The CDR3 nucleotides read TGCGCCAGCAGCCCGCTCGGACTAGCGGGGGCAATGAACACCGGGGAGCTGTTTTTT.

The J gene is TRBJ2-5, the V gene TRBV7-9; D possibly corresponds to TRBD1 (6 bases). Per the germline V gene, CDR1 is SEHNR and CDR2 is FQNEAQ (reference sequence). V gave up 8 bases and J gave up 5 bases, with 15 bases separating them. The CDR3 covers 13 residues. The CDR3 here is CASVQGGRETQYF. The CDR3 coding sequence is TGTGCCAGCGTCCAAGGGGGAAGGGAGACCCAGTACTTC.

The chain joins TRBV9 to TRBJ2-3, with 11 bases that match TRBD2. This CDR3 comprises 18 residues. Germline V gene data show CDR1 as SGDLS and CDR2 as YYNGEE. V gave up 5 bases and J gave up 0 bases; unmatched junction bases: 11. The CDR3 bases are TGTGCCAGCAGTTTAGGGACTAGCGGAGCAACTAGCACAGATACGCAGTATTTT. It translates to CASSLGTSGATSTDTQYF.

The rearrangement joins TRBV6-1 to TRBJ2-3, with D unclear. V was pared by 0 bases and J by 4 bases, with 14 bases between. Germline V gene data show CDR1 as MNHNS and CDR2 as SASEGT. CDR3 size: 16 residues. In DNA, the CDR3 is TGTGCCAGCAGTGAAGCGGCCCAGTTCGGAGCAGATACGCAGTATTTT. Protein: CASSEAAQFGADTQYF.

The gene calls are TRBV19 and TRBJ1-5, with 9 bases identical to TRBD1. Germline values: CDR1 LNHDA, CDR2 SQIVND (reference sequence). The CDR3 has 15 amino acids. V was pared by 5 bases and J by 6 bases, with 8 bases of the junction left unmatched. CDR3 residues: CASSSSGTGTQPQHF. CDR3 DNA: TGTGCCAGTAGTTCCTCCGGGACAGGGACTCAGCCCCAGCATTTT. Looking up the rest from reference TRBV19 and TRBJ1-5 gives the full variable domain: DGGITQSPKYLFRKEGQNVTLSCEQNLNHDAMYWYRQDPGQGLRLIYYSQIVNDFQKGDIAEGYSVSREKKESFPLTVTSAQKNPTAFYLCASSSSGTGTQPQHFGDGTRLSIL.

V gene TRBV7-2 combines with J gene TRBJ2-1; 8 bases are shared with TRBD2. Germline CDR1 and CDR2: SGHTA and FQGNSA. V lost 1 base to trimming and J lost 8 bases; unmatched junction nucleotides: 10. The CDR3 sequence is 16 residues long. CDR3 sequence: CASSLGSGTVLDEQFF. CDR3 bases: TGTGCCAGCAGCTTAGGTAGCGGGACCGTCTTGGATGAGCAGTTCTTC.

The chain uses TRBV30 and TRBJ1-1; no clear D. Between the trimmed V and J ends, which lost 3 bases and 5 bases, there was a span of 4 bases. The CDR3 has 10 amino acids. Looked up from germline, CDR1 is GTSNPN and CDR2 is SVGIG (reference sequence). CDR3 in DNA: TGTGCCTGGAGACGGACTGAAGCTTTCTTT. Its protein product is CAWRRTEAFF. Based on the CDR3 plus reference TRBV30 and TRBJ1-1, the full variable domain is SQTIHQWPATLVQPVGSPLSLECTVEGTSNPNLYWYRQAAGRGLQLLFYSVGIGQISSEVPQNLSASRPQDRQFILSSKKLLLSDSGFYLCAWRRTEAFFGQGTRLTVV.

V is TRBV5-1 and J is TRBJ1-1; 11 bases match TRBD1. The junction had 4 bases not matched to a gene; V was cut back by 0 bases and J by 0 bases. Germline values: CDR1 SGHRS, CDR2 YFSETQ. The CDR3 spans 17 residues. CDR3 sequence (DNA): TGCGCCAGCAGCTTGGTGGGGACAGGGGGTATGAACACTGAAGCTTTCTTT. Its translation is CASSLVGTGGMNTEAFF.